The TCR beta chain described here comes from a study of T cells in localized non-small cell lung cancer. CDR3 length equals 12 residues. Germline CDR1 and CDR2: SNHLY and FYNNEI. V shed 8 bases and J 4 bases; nucleotides not matched to a gene: 2. The assay was immunoSEQ multiplex PCR, and TCRdb's table has in-frame clones only and misses some. The sample consists of tens of thousands of clones, roughly 90% of them appearing once. For this clone: Its antigen is still unknown.

Findings and limits, study-wide: Since sequencing was restricted to only one region of the tumor, intratumor heterogeneity remains a possibility. For the top 100 tumor clones, a median approximately 61 also appeared in adjacent lung. Adjacent uninvolved lung had the highest clonality, suggesting focused antigen responses.

The sequenced sample was peripheral blood, obtained before any cancer treatment. The J gene is TRBJ1-1, the V gene TRBV2; 9 bases align to TRBD1. This receptor was taken from a female donor over 55 with stage I lung adenocarcinoma. CDR3 in amino acids: CASQDRGTEAFF. CDR3 nucleotides: TGTGCCAGCCAGGACAGGGGCACTGAAGCTTTCTTT.